This TCR beta chain was retrieved from a study of regulatory T cells in long-lasting Graves disease (dated by TCRdb to the early 2020s). At the level of the whole study: Newly diagnosed Graves' disease patients had taken antithyroid drugs for less than 3 months. The study took place in China and was registered as a clinical trial. A total of about 35 samples underwent TCR sequencing, from about 13 patients with persistent Graves' disease and some 20 patients with newly diagnosed Graves' disease. Persistent Graves' disease patients were compared with newly diagnosed Graves' disease patients by peripheral blood TCR sequencing and RNA sequencing.

The full study reports these points: The authors noted that the small sample size was a limitation that may lower accuracy. Preferential use of TRBV28, TRBJ1-2 and TRBJ2-5 was observed in persistent disease, whereas TRBV20-1 and TRBJ2-1 were favored in newly diagnosed disease. Because the primary lesion, thyroid tissue, could not be accessed, the study looked at peripheral blood alone. More public clonotypes were shared among persistent patients (more than 2,500) than among newly diagnosed patients (approximately 1,000). Compared with newly diagnosed patients, persistent Graves' disease patients had lower TCR Shannon entropy and fewer highly expanded clones, which suggests clonal expansion. Sequencing and analysis were restricted to the TCR beta chain.

Receptor amplification or capture employed multiplex PCR. Sequencing relied on an Illumina HiSeq 4000. To build TCR beta libraries, CDR3 regions were amplified by Arm-PCR using iRepertoire HTBI primers. Before sequencing, the PCR products went through gel purification. On the study's bioinformatics: A total of around 59 TRBV and about 13 TRBJ segments were identified across samples and were used for gene usage analysis of CDR3 amino acid clonotypes. Filtered high-quality paired reads were merged into contigs using COPE and FqMerger. BLAST was used to align contigs to the IMGT TRBV, TRBD and TRBJ reference genes, and CDR3 was defined following IMGT. Highly expanded clones were defined as clonotypes with a frequency above 0.1%. Shannon entropy served as the measure of repertoire diversity, while the Gini coefficient captured V-J evenness. Clonotypes shared by more than one individual were considered public. The public reads were quality trimmed at Q25 with fastp and then assembled into clones with MiXCR by TCRdb, keeping productive beta chains. Each CDR3 protein appears once, grouped with its most common genes and DNA. V and J calls and clone size were set by TCRdb, not the authors. The sample yields around 250,000 distinct CDR3 sequences; 20% were counted once. The ten largest make up around 13% of the sample.

This clonotype was detected many times. This clone's antigen is unknown. There are no base qualities to consult, and no much larger clone falls within one base. There are 15 amino acids in the CDR3, from cysteine to phenylalanine inclusive. The sequence is cut down to CDR3 DNA, 45 bases in frame from base 1. Via the germline V gene, CDR1 is KGHSH and CDR2 LQKENI. V is shortened by 2 bases, J by 2 bases, and the region joining them spans 13 bases. This specimen's time point label, per the study, means: newly diagnosed GD, antithyroid drugs for less than 3 months. For both TCR sequencing and RNA sequencing, RNA was extracted from PBMCs in TRIzol. Graves' disease was diagnosed according to American Thyroid Association guidelines. Patients were recruited from an endocrinology department in Xi'an, China. From each patient, 7.5 to 10 milliliters of peripheral blood was collected into an EDTA anticoagulant tube. Ficoll Paque Plus density gradient separation was used to isolate PBMCs, and no further T cell sorting was done. RNA quality was checked with an Agilent 2100 Bioanalyzer and agarose gel, and concentration with a NanoDrop 2000.

This sequence was found in a female donor with Graves disease. Sample: peripheral blood mononuclear cells (PBMCs), taken at new diagnosis, from a patient treated with antithyroid drugs. The chain couples TRBV18 to TRBJ2-7, with the D gene uncertain. The nucleotide sequence is given as TGTGCCAGCTCACCAGGCGGCGGAGCCCCCTACGAGCAGTACTTC. Its translation reads: CASSPGGGAPYEQYF.